The sequence of this T cell receptor beta chain was determined in a study of cytomegalovirus exposure and HLA in healthy donors (dated by TCRdb to 2017 to 2019). For the study in its entirety: According to an earlier analysis of a few hundred of the donors, roughly 180 million T cells yielded 117 million unique TCR beta sequences and 276 Gb of sequence data. Approximately 310 gigabases of sequencing data and around 85 million unique TCR sequences made up an early release that covered some 640 HLA-typed donors. Among the roughly 390 genotyped donors, around 81% belonged to the genetic ancestry cluster associated with self-reported Caucasian donors. The study aimed to test whether cataloging public T cell receptors could reveal signatures of past pathogen exposure. The T cell repertoires of 670 or so subjects were profiled by immunosequencing and related to cytomegalovirus serostatus. In addition to the first cohort of 666 subjects, a separate validation cohort of 100 to 150 different subjects was used. High-throughput TCR immunosequencing, statistical association of individual TCRs with disease status, and machine learning were combined to predict cytomegalovirus infection status. A later analysis re-examined previously published TCR beta repertoires from 500 to 700 donors and added high-resolution HLA genotyping to investigate patterns of TCR occurrence. The later analysis used no new phenotypic data to find candidate immune exposures, relying instead on TCR beta sequences and their occurrence across donors. To decide whether each TCR beta V gene segment behaved as functional or pseudogenic, an earlier analysis of fewer than 750 of the donors relied on high-throughput TCR beta sequencing. Alongside the repertoire data, information on donor age, sex, ethnicity and CMV serostatus was compiled. Genome-wide SNP genotypes for about 65% of the 666 donors were used in a later genetic analysis, which treated that subset as a discovery cohort. All discovery cohort repertoires had been generated using a single sequencing platform. HLA typing covered class I and class II loci at four-digit resolution. Typing coverage differed by locus: A, B, C, DRB1 and DQB1 were typed in roughly 620-640 donors, DQA1 in 500 to 550, DPA1 in approximately 610, and DPB1 in around 490. Because of strong linkage in the cohort, 4 to 6 DR-DQ haplotypes were treated as single units for association and clustering. Among approximately 370 genotyped donors of the cohort, an average of around 220,000 unique TCR beta nucleotide sequences was sequenced per donor, of which approximately 18% were non-productive.

The paper's findings and limits, for the study overall: A later analysis found that HLA-associated TCR beta chains were more clonally expanded and had lower generation probabilities than equally common non-associated chains. A few of the identified cytomegalovirus-associated TCR beta chains were confirmed in vitro to be specific for cytomegalovirus antigens. In the study, 164 TCR beta chains were listed as associated with cytomegalovirus. According to a later genetic analysis, donors in an Asian-associated ancestry cluster had fewer N-insertions in productive TCRs than the approximately 610-donor mean. When HLA alleles, especially DR and DQ, strongly co-occurred, TCR associations were difficult to assign to individual alleles. A further reported finding was that TCR beta sequences accurately predicted the HLA-A and HLA-B alleles for most subjects in the first cohort. In a later analysis, 15,000 to 20,000 TCR beta sequences were associated with specific HLA alleles at a false discovery rate of 0.05. Because counts were too low, some 17 rarely observed V segments, including chromosome 9 orphons, were excluded from the earlier analysis of some 590 of the donors. Only TCR beta chains were sequenced in this cohort, and the absence of alpha or paired-chain data limited detectable features. In an earlier analysis of approximately 590 of the donors, most TCR beta V segments were observed in productive rearrangements about 87% or about 30% of the time, broadly matching IMGT annotations. A later analysis reported that several top co-occurrence clusters appeared linked to parvovirus B19, influenza, CMV and Epstein-Barr virus. Roughly uniform sequencing depth across donors was assumed in presence/absence analyses, although this assumption may not hold. In a later analysis, most CMV-associated TCR beta chains were found to appear HLA-restricted, with HLA associations seemingly driven largely by CMV exposure. Some IMGT-functional V segments, including TRBV6-2 and TRBV6-3, could not be told apart with the 87-base-pair reads, so those segments were excluded. Across donors, most TCR sequences were observed very rarely, whereas some public TCRs were present in many individuals. In a later analysis, TCR association rates were found to vary across HLA loci, with the most associated TCRs seen for DRB1 alleles and the fewest for HLA-C alleles. It was suggested by the authors that the approach could potentially be generalized to other disease states and immunological phenotypes. The classifier was reported to diagnose cytomegalovirus status with high specificity and sensitivity in both the original cohort and the validation cohort. CMV serostatus was the only immune exposure information available for the cohort. In a later genetic analysis, a missense DCLRE1C variant was associated with V-gene and J-gene trimming of TCR beta chains, and the association was replicated in an independent cohort. Because HLA typing was missing for some donors at each locus, association tests included only the typed subset. Linkage disequilibrium might explain the correlated functional status among segregating V segments, but an unknown experimental factor could not be ruled out. A cluster of highly shared sequence variants was judged likely to be a technical artifact of the sequencing pipeline.

Comments on this clone: What this receptor recognizes is not known. No base qualities exist here, and no much larger clone lies one base off it.

The cohort was made up of approximately 670 healthy bone marrow donors. At the time of sampling, all cohort members were nominally healthy, though unrecorded immune exposures were likely present. The donor was CMV seropositive and belonged to the group of 250 to 300 seropositive cohort members. Each donor provided a peripheral blood sample, and peripheral blood mononuclear cells were used for TCR beta sequencing. The Qiagen DNeasy Blood Extraction Kit was used to extract genomic DNA from the blood cell samples. CDR1 and CDR2 are drawn from the germline V gene (reference sequence): SEHNR, FQNEAQ. Relative to germline, V is 8 bases shorter and J is 2 bases shorter, with 16 bases between their ends. The CDR3 holds 15 amino acids from the cysteine to the phenylalanine. Here the CDR3 DNA is all that survives: 45 bases in frame from base 1. The protocol used for the library was the immunoSEQ multiplex PCR assay. For the multiplex PCR, a mixture combining 60 forward primers for TCR Vbeta segments and 13 reverse primers for TCR Jbeta segments was used. The CDR3 region of rearranged TCR beta genes was amplified from genomic DNA by a multiplex PCR assay. On the Illumina HiSeq System, the amplified TCR beta libraries were sequenced as 87-base-pair reads. For the original study's pipeline: In a later analysis, 80 million or so unique TCR beta chains were counted across the 690 or so repertoires, and roughly 11 million of these chains were shared by at least two donors. To remove PCR and sequencing errors, raw reads were error-corrected and collapsed into unique sequences using a nearest-neighbor algorithm that merged closely related sequences. V, D and J gene segments were assigned by aligning CDR3 sequences to IMGT reference sequences. For a sequence to be retained, at least a six-nucleotide match to both a V gene segment and a J gene segment was required. A rearrangement counted as productive if the CDR3 had no stop codons and remained in frame with V and J, and every other rearrangement counted as non-productive. CDR3 was defined by IMGT convention, running from the second conserved V-encoded cysteine to the conserved J-encoded phenylalanine. In an earlier analysis of more than 550 of the donors, sequences lacking an unambiguous match to a single V gene segment were excluded. In an earlier analysis of 450 to 750 of the donors, a V segment was called functional when productive rearrangements were above 56.7%, and segregating when the standard deviation between donors exceeded 5%. To diagnose cytomegalovirus status from the catalog of TCR beta chain sequences, a statistical classification framework was built. In a later analysis, V and J genes were assigned by comparing TCR nucleotide sequences against IMGT/GENE-DB human TR gene sequences. A later analysis assigned CDR3 sequences and most-parsimonious VDJ recombination scenarios with the TCRdist pipeline. In a later analysis, every TCR beta chain was defined by the combination of its CDR3 amino acid sequence and its V-gene family, and reads without a unique V-gene family were dropped. To address suspected cross-contamination and a sequencing artifact, a later analysis removed approximately 590 highly shared, low-generation-probability nucleotide sequences. For each public chain, a later analysis derived a clonal expansion index from normalized ranks of inferred template counts within each repertoire. In a later analysis, generation probabilities were computed with a VDJ recombination model fitted to out-of-frame rearrangements, and the resulting probabilities were checked against IGoR. In a later analysis, TCR-TCR, TCR-HLA and TCR-CMV co-occurrence was scored with hypergeometric tests, and a repertoire-size bias correction was applied to TCR pairs. In a later analysis, false discovery rates were estimated by permuting HLA or CMV assignments 20 times. In a later analysis, co-occurring TCRs were grouped using DBSCAN, with TCRdist sequence similarity added in when clustering inside HLA-allele-positive subsets. Repertoires with fewer than 30,000 or more than 120,000 public chains were left out of co-occurrence clustering, as were about 5 repertoires with anomalous nucleotide sharing. Not all clones reach the TCRdb copy of this immuneACCESS table, which keeps in-frame sequences only. Checked studies attribute under half of the gap to unresolved V genes and leave the rest unexplained. V and J calls and clone size are those listed in that table; D and trimming were worked out from the DNA. The sample records about 170,000 clones, 80% to 90% of which are singletons. Over 2% of the sample belongs to the ten largest clones.

The source is a man aged 25-45 years in good health and CMV-seropositive. Sequencing was carried out using PBMCs. The chain was built from TRBV7-9 and TRBJ1-5; the D gene cannot be resolved reliably. The CDR3 is CASPPRVFRNQPQHF. The DNA sequence is as follows: TGTGCCAGCCCCCCCCGGGTTTTTCGCAATCAGCCCCAGCATTTT.